The source of this T cell receptor beta chain is a study of cytomegalovirus exposure and HLA in healthy donors. The CDR3 contains 14 residues. Germline V gives CDR1 MNHEY, CDR2 SVGAGI. The ends were cut back, 2 bases at V and 3 bases at J, with 10 bases in the middle. The assay was immunoSEQ multiplex PCR, and TCRdb's table has in-frame clones only and misses some. The sample lists around 60,000 clones, roughly nine tenths occurring once. This receptor was identified in a woman aged 18-29 years in good health and CMV-seronegative. Source material: PBMCs. The chain is built from TRBV6-5 and TRBJ1-2; D not certain. CDR3 DNA sequence: TGTGCCAGCAGTTACAGCGGAGGCCACTATGGCTACACCTTC. It translates to CASSYSGGHYGYTF.